This TCR beta chain comes out of a study of cytotoxic CD8 clonotypes in ibrutinib-treated CLL. Libraries were prepared by immunoSEQ multiplex PCR; TCRdb keeps only in-frame clonotypes and omits some of them. The sample lists about 25,000 clones, 78% seen once, with just under 9% in the top ten. Germline trimming cut 6 bases from V and 10 bases from J; bases unmatched to any gene: 8. Germline V gives CDR1 DFQATT, CDR2 SNEGSKA (reference sequence). The CDR3 loop spans 11 amino acids. The TCR originated in a human donor with chronic lymphocytic leukemia. V and J are TRBV20-1 and TRBJ1-1; TRBD1 matches at 7 bases. Source: PBMCs, taken before ibrutinib treatment. CDR3 loop: CSANDRARAFF. The CDR3 coding sequence is TGCAGTGCAAACGACAGGGCGCGAGCTTTCTTT.